Sequencing of this T cell receptor (beta chain) was carried out in a study of OX40 agonist ivuxolimab in advanced cancers. For the study at large: People in dose escalation had one of these cancers: hepatocellular carcinoma, melanoma, renal cell or head and neck cancer. Findings of the study overall: Low normalized clonal expansion also occurred in some nonresponding patients. Expanded clones tended on average to be more numerous among CD8+ T cells than CD4+.

Notes on this clone: Its antigen is not known.

Libraries were prepared by immunoSEQ multiplex PCR; TCRdb keeps only in-frame clonotypes and omits some of them. The repertoire holds about 75,000 clones, with approximately 90% as singletons. The starting material was CD4+ or CD8+ T cells sorted from blood, obtained in a trial of the OX40 agonist ivuxolimab. The TCR sequence derives from an adult with an advanced solid tumor such as melanoma, head and neck, liver or kidney cancer.

In DNA, the CDR3 is TGTGCCAGTAGTATTGTACAGGGGCCGTACGAGCAGTACTTC. Its translation: CASSIVQGPYEQYF. This sequence joins TRBV19 and TRBJ2-7, with 7 bases aligning to TRBD1. Unmatched junction bases numbered 6, after V lost 3 bases and J lost 4 bases. Germline values: CDR1 LNHDA, CDR2 SQIVND (reference sequence). The CDR3 sequence is 14 residues long.